The clone carrying this TCR beta chain was seen repeatedly, ten times or more. The sample comes from a study of regulatory T cells in long-lasting Graves disease. Germline V lookup: CDR1 LGHDT, CDR2 YNNKEL (reference sequence). The CDR3 runs to 18 residues. J gave up 2 bases and V 1 base, and 12 bases lay outside the gene matches. Time point: newly diagnosed GD, antithyroid drugs for less than 3 months. Scientists built the TCR library using RNA that was extracted from PBMCs. CDR3-region Arm-PCR and iRepertoire HTBI primers produced the TCR beta libraries. TCRdb re-called the multiplex PCR reads with MiXCR, one entry per CDR3 protein. The sample carries roughly 420,000 distinct CDR3 sequences, around 13% recorded once. This sample also belongs to another study, concerning T cells in Graves' hyperthyroidism and ophthalmopathy. This second study says: Researchers defined stable Graves' hyperthyroidism as no ophthalmopathy progression within 18 months. In the first-round RT-PCR of the TCR CDR3, the HTBI primer set was used.

This TCR came from a woman between 50 and 59 years old with Graves disease. Sequencing used peripheral blood mononuclear cells (PBMCs), obtained at new diagnosis, from a patient treated with antithyroid drugs. This chain uses TRBV3-1 with TRBJ2-3; 7 nucleotides match TRBD2. The CDR3 region has the DNA TGTGCCAGCAGCCAAGCCCTCCCGGATAGCGGGCCCACAGATACGCAGTATTTT. Its translation is CASSQALPDSGPTDTQYF.